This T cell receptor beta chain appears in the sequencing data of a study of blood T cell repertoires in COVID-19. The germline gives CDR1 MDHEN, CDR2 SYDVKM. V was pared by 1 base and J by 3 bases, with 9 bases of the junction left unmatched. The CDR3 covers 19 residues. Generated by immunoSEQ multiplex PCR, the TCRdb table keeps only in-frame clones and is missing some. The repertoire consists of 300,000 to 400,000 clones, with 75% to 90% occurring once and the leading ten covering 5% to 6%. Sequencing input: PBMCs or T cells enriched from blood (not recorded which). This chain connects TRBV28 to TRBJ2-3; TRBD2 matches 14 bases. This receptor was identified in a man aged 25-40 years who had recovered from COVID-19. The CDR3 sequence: CASSLSIRLAGGRTDTQYF. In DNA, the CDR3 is TGTGCCAGCAGTTTATCGATTCGACTAGCGGGGGGGCGTACAGATACGCAGTATTTT. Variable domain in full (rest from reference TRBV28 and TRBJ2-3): DVKVTQSSRYLVKRTGEKVFLECVQDMDHENMFWYRQDPGLGLRLIYFSYDVKMKEKGDIPEGYSVSREKKERFSLILESASTNQTSMYLCASSLSIRLAGGRTDTQYFGPGTRLTVL.